This T cell receptor beta chain came from a study of beta chain features in type 1 diabetes. The wider study: Examination spanned fewer than 140,000,000 sorted cells from all samples.

CD45RO/CCR7/CD25/CD127/CD95/CD27 separated CD4+ naive, central memory, regulatory and stem cell-like memory cells by sorting. In its sample, this clone was seen a few times. Its target is unknown. General study points: For Type 1 diabetes patients, all four CD4+ subsets carried TCRB CDR3s that were moderately but significantly shorter. The similarity of naive, central memory and Treg TCRB repertoires appeared greater among patients than among healthy donors.

V lost 4 bases, J lost 6 bases, and 4 bases stayed unmatched. Looked up from germline, CDR1 is SGHNT and CDR2 is YYREEE (reference sequence). CDR3 length: 12 residues. Sequencing targeted expressed TCRB transcripts, as all isolated RNA had been reverse transcribed. Assay: immunoSEQ multiplex PCR; the TCRdb copy retains only in-frame clones and omits some. The sample lists about 230,000 clones, over 8.5% seen once, with just under 0.035% in the top ten. Specimen: naive CD4+ T cells from blood. This clonotype was obtained from a young woman in good health. The rearrangement links TRBV5-4 to TRBJ2-7; 7 nucleotides agree with TRBD1. CDR3 protein: CASSNGQAEQYF. The CDR3 nucleotides read TGTGCCAGCAGCAACGGACAGGCCGAGCAGTACTTC.